This T cell receptor beta chain was identified during a study of cytomegalovirus exposure and HLA in healthy donors. Note on this clone: Its matching antigen is unknown.

PCR amplification relied on 60 Vbeta primers (plus 13 Jbeta primers). Method: immunoSEQ multiplex PCR; TCRdb's copy keeps in-frame clones and lacks some. The sample includes some 70,000 clones, about 75% of them seen just once. The CDR3 covers 16 residues. Germline V gene data show CDR1 as ENHRY and CDR2 as SYGVKD. Trimming removed 2 bases from V and 4 bases from J, with 17 bases in between. Study-level points and caveats: TCR sequences were mostly rare, though some public TCRs occurred in many donors.

The chain carries TRBV10-3 and TRBJ1-1; perhaps TRBD1 as D (5 bases). What was sequenced was PBMCs. The sequence derives from a man between 18 and 35 years old in good health and CMV-seronegative. The CDR3 loop reads CAISEPGGVQGTEAFF. DNA for the CDR3: TGTGCCATCAGTGAGCCGGGGGGTGTCCAGGGCACTGAAGCTTTCTTT.